The T cell receptor (beta chain) under discussion was sequenced for a study of T cell repertoires in cytomegalovirus infection. On the study more broadly: Based on public TCR beta signatures, there were indications of CMV infection and of a matching HLA type. Regarding the study as a whole: CMV-specific TCR beta clonotypes restricted by HLA-C dominated the ex vivo response. The study identified carriers of CMV plus the relevant HLA from cumulative public TCR beta family frequency.

TCRdb recomputed calls from the reads with MiXCR, one row per CDR3 protein. The repertoire holds approximately 500,000 distinct CDR3 sequences, with 16% as singletons. V lost 0 bases, J lost 4 bases, and 4 bases stayed unmatched. The CDR3 sequence is 16 residues long. The germline CDR1 and CDR2 sequences are LGHNT and FRNRAP. This clonotype was observed at least ten times. Its matching antigen is unknown. The rearrangement uses TRBV12-5 and TRBJ2-1; the match to TRBD2 covers 9 bases. Sequencing was carried out using CD8+ T cells from PBMCs. The source is a human donor in good health (CMV status not recorded). Some clones in this sample may be carry-over from other donors' samples. CDR3 residues: CASGLVNSGGYNEQFF. The CDR3 nucleotides read TGTGCTAGTGGTTTGGTCAATAGCGGGGGATACAATGAGCAGTTCTTC. The full variable domain, completed using reference TRBV12-5 and TRBJ2-1, is DARVTQTPRHKVTEMGQEVTMRCQPILGHNTVFWYRQTMMQGLELLAYFRNRAPLDDSGMPKDRFSAEMPDATLATLKIQPSEPRDSAVYFCASGLVNSGGYNEQFFGPGTRLTVL.